This T cell receptor (beta chain) was obtained from a study of beta chain features in type 1 diabetes. Looking at the study overall: Similarity in age, gender and cell yields was seen between patients and healthy donors.

General study results and limits: At VDJ recombination sites, type 1 diabetes patients had fewer insertions and more deleted nucleotides. Moderately but significantly shorter TCRB CDR3s were found in Type 1 diabetes patients in all four CD4+ subsets. HLA effects on TCRB rearrangement stayed unresolved here.

This clone was seen a few times. As yet, its antigen is unknown. Since all of the isolated RNA was reverse transcribed, expressed TCRB transcripts were what got sequenced. The method was immunoSEQ multiplex PCR; TCRdb's version includes in-frame clones alone and lacks a portion of them. The top ten clones hold 0.022% of a sample with 550,000 to 850,000 clones, roughly 12% of them seen once. Sequencing was performed on naive CD4+ T cells from blood. The TCR comes from a man younger than 30 with type 1 diabetes.

The CDR3 DNA reads as TGCGCCAGCAGCTCAGGACTAGCGGGGCCCGGGGCAGATACGCAGTATTTT. Translating gives CASSSGLAGPGADTQYF. The genes are TRBV5-1 and TRBJ2-3, with TRBD2 matching 12 bases. The CDR3 length is 17 residues. V lost 3 bases, J lost 4 bases, and 9 bases stayed unmatched. Germline V CDR1 and CDR2: SGHRS, YFSETQ. The variable domain in full, completed from reference TRBV5-1 and TRBJ2-3, reads KAGVTQTPRYLIKTRGQQVTLSCSPISGHRSVSWYQQTPGQGLQFLFEYFSETQRNKGNFPGRFSGRQFSNSRSEMNVSTLELGDSALYLCASSSGLAGPGADTQYFGPGTRLTVL.